Below, 30 T cell receptor beta chains from the same sample are listed, as sequenced in a study of blood T cells in healthy people across ages. Next came a second PCR, run for about 6 to 12 cycles, which used a sample-barcoded 5' primer along with a J-beta primer mix. TCRdb processed the 5' RACE reads anew with MiXCR; each CDR3 protein has one entry. The sample includes around 1.5 million distinct CDR3 sequences, 30% to 40% seen only once; the top ten take roughly 12%. Sample: blood. The receptors were sampled from a woman in her twenties or thirties in good health.

For this clonotype: Given a much more abundant clone one base away, this may be a read error. The CDR3 DNA sequence: TGTTCCAGCAGGGATTCCTACGAGCAGTACTTC. Its protein product is CSSRDSYEQYF. V and J are TRBV28 and TRBJ2-5, with D perhaps matching TRBD1 (5 bases). The J call may be faulty, since TRBJ2-7 better matches the DNA end. Germline loops: CDR1 MDHEN, CDR2 SYDVKM. The CDR3 loop spans 11 amino acids.

V gene TRBV20-1 combines with J gene TRBJ2-5; 11 bases agree with TRBD2. TRBJ2-7 matches the DNA end more closely, so the J call is doubtful. Germline CDR1 reads DFQATT; CDR2 reads SNEGSKA (reference sequence). The CDR3 is 14 residues long. The CDR3 here is CSAPIAGGPHEQYF. The CDR3 DNA sequence: TGCAGTGCCCCGATAGCGGGGGGGCCCCACGAGCAGTACTTC.

V usage is TRBV4-1 and J usage is TRBJ2-4; 7 bases are shared with TRBD2. From germline, CDR1 is MGHRA and CDR2 YSYEKL. J lost 0 bases, V lost 4 bases, and 6 bases had no gene match. The CDR3 length is 16 residues. In DNA, the CDR3 is TGCGCCAGCAGCCCGGGGGACTACCTAGCCAAAAACATTCAGTACTTC. It yields the protein CASSPGDYLAKNIQYF.

The chain carries TRBV13 and TRBJ2-3, with D perhaps TRBD2 (6 bases). Germline V lookup: CDR1 PRHDT, CDR2 FYEKMQ (reference sequence). Trimming took off 2 bases at V and 6 bases at J, with 9 bases between the two ends. This CDR3 has 13 residues. The DNA for the CDR3 is TGTGCCAGCAGCTTATTTCGGGGGGATACGCAGTATTTT. This codes for CASSLFRGDTQYF.

This clonotype was recorded many times. The gene calls are TRBV24-1 and TRBJ2-1, with TRBD2 as a possible D gene (5 bases). Germline values: CDR1 KGHDR, CDR2 SFDVKD. The CDR3 spans 13 residues. Trimming stripped 9 bases from V and 8 bases from J, with 16 bases between. This CDR3 is CATQSGRADEQFF. CDR3 coding DNA: TGTGCCACCCAATCCGGGCGGGCGGATGAGCAGTTCTTC.

This clonotype was observed a handful of times. V is TRBV6-5 and J is TRBJ2-7, with 7 bases aligning to TRBD1. The trim removed 4 bases at V and 1 base at J, leaving 7 bases unmatched. CDR1 and CDR2 from the germline V gene are MNHEY and SVGAGI. The CDR3 extends over 15 amino acids. The CDR3 here is CASSFHWTGSYEQYF. The CDR3 DNA sequence: TGTGCCAGCAGTTTCCACTGGACAGGTTCCTACGAGCAGTACTTC.

The chain links TRBV10-2 to TRBJ1-5, with D unresolved. V lost 0 bases to trimming and J lost 2 bases, with 5 bases between them. The V gene's germline CDR1 is WSHSY and CDR2 SAAADI. CDR3 length equals 14 residues. The CDR3 DNA reads TGCGCCAGCAGTGAGTCCCAGGGCAATCAGCCCCAGCATTTT. This sequence encodes CASSESQGNQPQHF.

This clonotype was seen a few times. This rearrangement joins TRBV24-1 to TRBJ2-3, with TRBD2 matching 11 bases. The CDR3 is made up of 14 amino acids. The germline V gene has CDR1 KGHDR and CDR2 SFDVKD. The trim removed 6 bases at V and 7 bases at J, leaving 5 bases unmatched. CDR3 sequence: CATSSSGRSHTQYF. The CDR3 bases are TGTGCCACCAGTTCTAGCGGGAGGTCACATACGCAGTATTTT.

This clonotype was counted only a few times. The V and J genes are TRBV21-1 and TRBJ2-7; the table gives TRBD2 as D, unverified against the DNA. TRBV21-1 is recorded as a pseudogene. This CDR3 region has 24 residues. CDR3 sequence: CASSPRLFNHRDTRLAGPSYEQYF. CDR3 DNA sequence: TGTGCCAGCAGCCCCAGACTTTTTAACCACCGGGACACCAGACTAGCGGGCCCCTCCTACGAGCAGTACTTC.

The chain carries TRBV27 and TRBJ1-1, with D possibly matching TRBD1 (5 bases). Trimming shortened V by 7 bases and J by 0 bases, and 12 bases separated the two germline ends. Germline V gene sequence: CDR1 MNHEY, CDR2 SMNVEV (reference sequence). The CDR3 contains 14 residues. This CDR3 is CASTGHGMNTEAFF. In DNA form, the CDR3 reads TGTGCCAGCACCGGACATGGGATGAACACTGAAGCTTTCTTT.

The chain has TRBV2 and TRBJ2-7; tentatively, D is TRBD1 (6 bases). V dropped 2 bases and J dropped 7 bases, with 12 bases sitting between them. This CDR3 region has 13 residues. Germline assignment: CDR1 SNHLY and CDR2 FYNNEI. CDR3: CASSEPGEREQYF. In nucleotides, the CDR3 is TGTGCCAGCAGTGAACCAGGGGAACGGGAGCAGTACTTC.

This chain joins TRBV7-3 and TRBJ2-7, with a weak D call TRBD2 (6 bases). The better agreement between TRBJ2-5 and the DNA end casts doubt on the J call. The CDR3 is 15 amino acids. The germline V gene has CDR1 SGHTA and CDR2 FQGTGA. The CDR3 spells CASSQTGRGQETQYF. In DNA form, the CDR3 reads TGTGCCAGCAGCCAAACGGGGCGGGGACAAGAGACCCAGTACTTC.

The chain couples TRBV3-1 to TRBJ2-4; D remains unclear. The CDR3 consists of 15 residues. Germline V CDR1 and CDR2: LGHDT, YNNKEL (reference sequence). V lost 1 base and J lost 1, with 8 bases in between. The CDR3 is CASSQAGRAKNIQYF. The DNA for the CDR3 is TGTGCCAGCAGCCAAGCAGGTCGGGCCAAAAACATTCAGTACTTC.

In this sample, this clonotype turned up a few times. The chain is built from TRBV27 and TRBJ1-1; 7 nucleotides agree with TRBD1. In germline, CDR1 is MNHEY, CDR2 SMNVEV (reference sequence). Trimming took 5 bases from V and 1 from J; bases not matched to a gene: 10. The CDR3 loop spans 16 amino acids. CDR3 DNA sequence: TGTGCCAGCAGTCCATACACCGGGACAGCGAACACTGAAGCTTTCTTT. Translating it yields CASSPYTGTANTEAFF.

J is TRBJ1-5 and V is TRBV3-1; D unclear. Germline V gene sequence: CDR1 LGHDT, CDR2 YNNKEL (reference sequence). Between the trimmed V and J ends, which lost 0 bases and 9 bases, there was a span of 15 bases. There are 15 residues in the CDR3. The CDR3 region has the DNA TGTGCCAGCAGCCAAGATTCCGGGGTACTCTGGCCCCAGCATTTT. Translation gives CASSQDSGVLWPQHF.

The chain links TRBV3-1 to TRBJ2-7; 7 bases match TRBD1. The CDR3 contains 14 residues. Trimming took 5 bases from V and 4 from J; bases not matched to a gene: 8. Germline values: CDR1 LGHDT, CDR2 YNNKEL (reference sequence). CDR3 DNA: TGTGCCAGCAGCTGGGGACAGTGGAGGTACGAGCAGTACTTC. This translates into CASSWGQWRYEQYF.

The chain combines TRBV7-9 with TRBJ2-1; TRBD1 agrees at 7 bases. V gave up 4 bases and J gave up 0 bases; unmatched junction bases: 9. The germline V gene has CDR1 SEHNR and CDR2 FQNEAQ (reference sequence). This CDR3 has 17 amino acids. As DNA, the CDR3 is TGTGCCAGCAGCTCAGGGACAGCAATGAGCTCCTACAATGAGCAGTTCTTC. Its translation is CASSSGTAMSSYNEQFF.

The chain links TRBV20-1 to TRBJ2-4; 7 positions match TRBD2. The DNA end is more similar to TRBJ2-7, so the J call may be wrong. Germline CDR1 DFQATT, CDR2 SNEGSKA (reference sequence). The CDR3 length is 14 residues. The CDR3 region is CSAGTPGLRLEQYF. In DNA, the CDR3 is TGCAGTGCAGGAACACCGGGACTACGCCTCGAGCAGTACTTC.

The chain links TRBV4-2 to TRBJ1-6; 8 bases are shared with TRBD1. The J segment lost 7 bases and the V segment lost 2 bases, leaving 7 bases of the junction unmatched. Germline loops: CDR1 LGHNA, CDR2 YNFKEQ. The CDR3 totals 16 residues. The CDR3 DNA is TGTGCCAGCAGCCAACCTACAGGGGGGCTCAATTCACCCCTCCACTTT. Its protein is CASSQPTGGLNSPLHF.

This chain connects TRBV12-3 or TRBV12-4 to TRBJ1-1; 8 nucleotides align to TRBD1. The junction had 3 bases not matched to a gene; V was cut back by 6 bases and J by 6 bases. The CDR3 has 12 residues. In nucleotides, the CDR3 is TGTGCCAGCAGGCCAGGGGGCTCTGAAGCTTTCTTT. As protein: CASRPGGSEAFF.

This clonotype was detected only a few times. The chain uses TRBV5-1 and TRBJ2-1; no clear D. The CDR3 is 14 amino acids. Germline V CDR1 and CDR2: SGHRS, YFSETQ. Trimming took 0 bases from V and 7 from J, leaving 11 bases between them. The CDR3 coding sequence is TGCGCCAGCAGCTTGGGGCCCGAGGCAAATGAGCAGTTCTTC. Translating gives CASSLGPEANEQFF.

V is TRBV20-1 and J is TRBJ2-5; 11 bases are a match to TRBD2. Germline CDR1 is DFQATT and CDR2 is SNEGSKA (reference sequence). CDR3 length equals 16 residues. Trimming at V came to 3 bases and at J to 5 bases, leaving 11 bases not matched to a gene. The CDR3 nucleotides read TGCAGTGCTAGTCGACTAGCGGGGTTGGGGGAGGAGACCCAGTACTTC. It translates to CSASRLAGLGEETQYF.

This clonotype showed up just a few times. The chain joins TRBV7-7 to TRBJ2-3; D uncertain. This CDR3 spans 15 amino acids. Germline V gene sequence: CDR1 SSHAT, CDR2 FNYEAQ (reference sequence). V lost 4 bases, J lost 2 bases, and 13 bases lay in between. The CDR3 loop is CASSSTPGFTDTQYF. The CDR3 nucleotides read TGTGCCAGCAGCTCCACACCGGGTTTCACAGATACGCAGTATTTT.

The V gene is TRBV29-1, the J gene TRBJ2-2; D remains unclear. Germline V gene data show CDR1 as SQVTM and CDR2 as ANQGSEA. V shed 4 bases and J shed 7 bases, with 7 bases lying between them. The length of the CDR3 is 11 residues. The CDR3: CSVGRGGELFF. Here the CDR3 DNA reads TGCAGCGTTGGCCGCGGCGGGGAGCTGTTTTTT.

Details on this clonotype: A junction boundary mismatches the germline segment, possibly from a read error. V and J are TRBV30 and TRBJ2-3; D is perhaps TRBD1 or TRBD2 (5 bases each). CDR3 length: 15 amino acids. CDR1 GTSNPN and CDR2 SVGIG come from the germline V gene (reference sequence). The CDR3 region is CAWSVLRGRADTRYF. The DNA of the CDR3 is TGTGCCTGGAGTGTACTGAGGGGCCGGGCAGATACGCGGTATTTT.

The J gene is TRBJ2-3, the V gene TRBV7-3; D is perhaps TRBD2 (6 bases). Germline CDR1 is SGHTA and CDR2 is FQGTGA. The CDR3 sequence is 14 residues long. Trimming removed 5 bases from V and 1 base from J, with 10 bases in between. CDR3 amino acids: CASSAGKGTDTQYF. In nucleotides, the CDR3 is TGTGCCAGCAGCGCGGGGAAGGGCACAGATACGCAGTATTTT.

The V gene is TRBV18, the J gene TRBJ2-3, with D uncertain. The CDR3 spans 15 residues. Germline-derived CDR1 and CDR2 are KGHSH and LQKENI. The V gene lost 0 bases and the J gene lost 0 bases, with 7 bases spanning the gap. In DNA form, the CDR3 reads TGTGCCAGCTCACCACCGTTTAGTAGCACAGATACGCAGTATTTT. This gives the protein CASSPPFSSTDTQYF.

In regard to this clonotype: It may be a read error: a sequence one base away is much more abundant. This chain uses TRBV5-1 with TRBJ2-5; 7 positions agree with TRBD1. The CDR3 covers 14 residues. The germline CDR1 and CDR2 sequences are SGHRS and YFSETQ. The J segment lost 9 bases and the V segment lost 4 bases, leaving 12 bases of the junction unmatched. The CDR3 DNA follows: TGCGCCAGCAGCGCCGGACAGGAGGACATGGCCCAGTACTTC. It encodes CASSAGQEDMAQYF.

The rearrangement links TRBV30 to TRBJ2-1; D not certain. Germline-derived CDR1 and CDR2 are GTSNPN and SVGIG (reference sequence). V was pared by 2 bases and J by 7 bases, with 6 bases between. This CDR3 is built from 11 residues. CDR3 in DNA: TGTGCCTGGAGTTGGGGAAATGAGCAGTTCTTC. Translating it yields CAWSWGNEQFF.

V usage is TRBV5-1 and J usage is TRBJ2-3; tentative D call: TRBD1 (5 bases). V was cut by 3 bases and J by 0 bases, with 11 bases left in between. Germline-derived CDR1 and CDR2 are SGHRS and YFSETQ. The CDR3 contains 15 residues. The CDR3 spells CASSSDIRSTDTQYF. Written as DNA, the CDR3 is TGCGCCAGCAGCTCGGACATTAGGAGCACAGATACGCAGTATTTT.